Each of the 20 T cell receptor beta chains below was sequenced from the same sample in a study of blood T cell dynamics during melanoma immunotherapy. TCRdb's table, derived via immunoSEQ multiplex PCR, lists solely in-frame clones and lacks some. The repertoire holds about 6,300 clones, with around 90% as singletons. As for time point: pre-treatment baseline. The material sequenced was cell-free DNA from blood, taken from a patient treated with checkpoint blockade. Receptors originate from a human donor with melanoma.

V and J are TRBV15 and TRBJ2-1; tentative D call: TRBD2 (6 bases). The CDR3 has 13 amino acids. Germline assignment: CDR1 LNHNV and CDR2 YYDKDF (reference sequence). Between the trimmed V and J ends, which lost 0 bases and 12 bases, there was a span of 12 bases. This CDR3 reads CATSRDRGTAQFF. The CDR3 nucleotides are TGTGCCACCAGCAGAGATCGGGGGACCGCGCAGTTCTTC.

The CDR3 nucleotides are TGTGCCAGCAGTGAGAGGGAGAATCAGCCCCAGCATTTT. As protein: CASSERENQPQHF. The chain recombines TRBV2 with TRBJ1-5; D unclear. CDR1 SNHLY and CDR2 FYNNEI come from the germline V gene. The CDR3 totals 13 residues. The germline V and J ends were trimmed by 3 bases and 4 bases, with 7 bases remaining between them.

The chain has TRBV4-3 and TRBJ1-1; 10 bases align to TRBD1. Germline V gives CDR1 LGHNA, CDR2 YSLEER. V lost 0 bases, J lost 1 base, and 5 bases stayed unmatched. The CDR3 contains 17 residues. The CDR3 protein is CASSQDDRGPWNTEAFF. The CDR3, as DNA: TGCGCCAGCAGCCAAGACGACAGGGGGCCGTGGAACACTGAAGCTTTCTTT.

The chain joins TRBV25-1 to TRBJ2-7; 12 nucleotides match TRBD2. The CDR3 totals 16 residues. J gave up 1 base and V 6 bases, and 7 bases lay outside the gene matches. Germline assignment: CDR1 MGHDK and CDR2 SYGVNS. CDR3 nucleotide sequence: TGTGCCAGCAGACCTCAGACTAGCGGGGGATCCTACGAGCAGTACTTC. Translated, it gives CASRPQTSGGSYEQYF.

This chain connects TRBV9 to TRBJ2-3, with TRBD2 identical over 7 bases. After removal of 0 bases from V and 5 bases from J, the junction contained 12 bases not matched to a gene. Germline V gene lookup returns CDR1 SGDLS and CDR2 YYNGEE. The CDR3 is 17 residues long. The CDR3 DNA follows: TGTGCCAGCAGCGTAGACGGGAGGTCGGGGTCCCAAGATACGCAGTATTTT. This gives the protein CASSVDGRSGSQDTQYF.

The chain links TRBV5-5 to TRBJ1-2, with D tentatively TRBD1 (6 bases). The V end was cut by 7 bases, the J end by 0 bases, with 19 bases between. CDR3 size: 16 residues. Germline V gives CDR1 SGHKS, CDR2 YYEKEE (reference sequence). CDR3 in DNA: TGTGCCAGCTTCAAGGGGGGAGAGTTAGCTAACTATGGCTACACCTTC. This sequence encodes CASFKGGELANYGYTF.

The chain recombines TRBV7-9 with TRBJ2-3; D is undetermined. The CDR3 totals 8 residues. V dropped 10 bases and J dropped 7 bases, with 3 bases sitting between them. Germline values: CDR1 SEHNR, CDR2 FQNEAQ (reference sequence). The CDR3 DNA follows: TGTGCCACCAATACGCAGTATTTT. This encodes CATNTQYF.

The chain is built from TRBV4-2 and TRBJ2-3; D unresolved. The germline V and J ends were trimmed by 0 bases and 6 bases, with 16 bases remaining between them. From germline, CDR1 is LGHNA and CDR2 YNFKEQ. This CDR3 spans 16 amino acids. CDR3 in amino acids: CASSQESAPRTDTQYF. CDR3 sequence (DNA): TGTGCCAGCAGCCAAGAATCCGCGCCGAGGACGGATACGCAGTATTTT.

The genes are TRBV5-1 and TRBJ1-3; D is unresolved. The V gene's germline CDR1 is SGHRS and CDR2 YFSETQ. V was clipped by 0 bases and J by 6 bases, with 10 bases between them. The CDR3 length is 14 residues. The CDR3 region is CASSLVGVENTIYF. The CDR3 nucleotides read TGCGCCAGCAGCTTGGTCGGGGTCGAAAACACCATATATTTT.

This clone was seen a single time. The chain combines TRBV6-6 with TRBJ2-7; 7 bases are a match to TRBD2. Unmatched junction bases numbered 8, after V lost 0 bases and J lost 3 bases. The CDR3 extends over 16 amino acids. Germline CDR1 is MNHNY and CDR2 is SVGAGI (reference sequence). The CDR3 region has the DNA TGTGCCAGCAGTTACTCGAAGGTAGCGGGTGACTACGAGCAGTACTTC. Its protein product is CASSYSKVAGDYEQYF.

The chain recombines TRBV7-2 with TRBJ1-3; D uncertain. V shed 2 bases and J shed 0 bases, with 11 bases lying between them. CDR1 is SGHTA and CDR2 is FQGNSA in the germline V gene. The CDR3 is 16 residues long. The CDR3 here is CASSLQALTSGNTIYF. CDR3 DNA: TGTGCCAGCAGCTTACAGGCCCTTACCTCTGGAAACACCATATATTTT.

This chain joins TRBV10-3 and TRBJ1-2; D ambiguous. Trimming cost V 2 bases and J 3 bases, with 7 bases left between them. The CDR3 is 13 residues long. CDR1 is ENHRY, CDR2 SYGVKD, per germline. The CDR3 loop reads CAISETPYYGYTF. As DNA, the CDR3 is TGTGCCATCAGTGAGACGCCTTACTATGGCTACACCTTC.

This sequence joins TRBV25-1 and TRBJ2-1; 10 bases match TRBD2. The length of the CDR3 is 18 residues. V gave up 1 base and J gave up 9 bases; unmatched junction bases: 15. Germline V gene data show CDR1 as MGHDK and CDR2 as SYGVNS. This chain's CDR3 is CASSELLSRSGGASEQFF. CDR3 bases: TGTGCCAGCAGTGAATTACTGAGTAGAAGCGGGGGGGCCTCTGAGCAGTTCTTC.

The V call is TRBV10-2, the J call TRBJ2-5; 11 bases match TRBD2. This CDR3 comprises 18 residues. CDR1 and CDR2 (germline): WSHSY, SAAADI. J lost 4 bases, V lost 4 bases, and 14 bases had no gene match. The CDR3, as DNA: TGCGCCAGCAGTGGGGGTAGCGGGGGGGCCTATGCGGCAGAGACCCAGTACTTC. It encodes CASSGGSGGAYAAETQYF.

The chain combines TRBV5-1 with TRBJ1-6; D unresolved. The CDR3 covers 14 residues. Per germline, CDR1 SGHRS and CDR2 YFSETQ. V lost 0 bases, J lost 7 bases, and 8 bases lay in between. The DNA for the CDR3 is TGCGCCAGCAGCTTGGCCGCCTTAAATTCACCCCTCCACTTT. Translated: CASSLAALNSPLHF.

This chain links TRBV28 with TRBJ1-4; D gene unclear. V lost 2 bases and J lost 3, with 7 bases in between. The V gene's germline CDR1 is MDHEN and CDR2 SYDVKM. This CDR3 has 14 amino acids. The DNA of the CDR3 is TGTGCCAGCAGTTTAGGAGGGCCTAATGAAAAACTGTTTTTT. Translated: CASSLGGPNEKLFF.

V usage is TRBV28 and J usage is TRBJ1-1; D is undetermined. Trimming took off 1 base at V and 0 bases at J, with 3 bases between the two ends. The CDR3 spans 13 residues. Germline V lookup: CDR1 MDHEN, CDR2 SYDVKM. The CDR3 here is CASSLFLNTEAFF. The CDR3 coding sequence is TGTGCCAGCAGTTTATTCCTGAACACTGAAGCTTTCTTT.

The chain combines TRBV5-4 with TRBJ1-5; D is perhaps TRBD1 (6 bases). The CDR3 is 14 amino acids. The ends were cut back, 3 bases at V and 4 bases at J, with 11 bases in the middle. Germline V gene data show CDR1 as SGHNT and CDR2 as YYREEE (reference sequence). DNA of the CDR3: TGTGCCAGCAGCTCAAGGGGGGGAAATCAGCCCCAGCATTTT. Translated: CASSSRGGNQPQHF.

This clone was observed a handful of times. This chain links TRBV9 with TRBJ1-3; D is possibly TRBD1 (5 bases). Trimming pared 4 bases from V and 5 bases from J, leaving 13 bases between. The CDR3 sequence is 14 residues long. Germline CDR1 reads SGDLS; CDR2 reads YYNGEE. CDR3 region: CASSPTDSRNTIYF. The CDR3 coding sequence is TGTGCCAGCAGCCCTACCGACAGTCGAAACACCATATATTTT.

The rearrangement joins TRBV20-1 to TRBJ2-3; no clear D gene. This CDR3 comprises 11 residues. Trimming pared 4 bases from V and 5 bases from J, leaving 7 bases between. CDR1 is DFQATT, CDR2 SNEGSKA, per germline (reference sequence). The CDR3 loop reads CSATLGDTQYF. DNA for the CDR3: TGCAGTGCTACCCTCGGAGATACGCAGTATTTT.